The source of this T cell receptor (beta chain) is a study of vaccination and CD4 T cells after COVID-19. Study-level information: Samples taken post-COVID came a median about 100 days after diagnosis, ranging from 35 to 161. Cells received overlapping spike peptides from SARS-CoV-2, HCoV-NL63, HCoV-OC43 and HCoV-229E as stimulation. Study findings and constraints: Convalescent patients studied were relatively few, and early post-infection timepoints were absent. Median SARS-CoV-2-reactive clonotype numbers rose nonsignificantly, roughly 21 to 38.

Unmatched junction bases numbered 5, after V lost 2 bases and J lost 3 bases. This CDR3 contains 15 residues. From germline, CDR1 is KGHDR and CDR2 SFDVKD. This clonotype was detected a few times. Antigen specificity is unknown. The Oncomine TCR Beta short-read assay was what sequenced the DNA obtained from cultured CD4+ T cells. TCRdb re-analysed the PCR reads in MiXCR, keeping a single row per CDR3 protein. Among approximately 9,700 distinct CDR3 sequences listed, 30% were seen once. This sample's treatment: roughly ten-day PBMC culture with coronavirus spike peptide pools or control peptides (ViraFEST assay).

The material sequenced was CD4+ T cells from blood, cultured in vitro, taken after SARS-CoV-2 vaccination. This clonotype was obtained from a human donor who had recovered from COVID-19. V gene TRBV24-1 combines with J gene TRBJ1-2; TRBD1 agrees at 7 bases. CDR3 nucleotide sequence: TGTGCCACCAGTGATTCCCGACAGGGAGACTATGGCTACACCTTC. This sequence encodes CATSDSRQGDYGYTF.